This passage covers 5 T cell receptor beta chains from one sample sequenced in a study of T cells after yellow fever vaccination. TCRdb analysed the 5' RACE reads with MiXCR anew, one entry per CDR3 protein. The data show approximately 550,000 distinct CDR3 sequences, with 15% to 20% seen just once and roughly an eighth held by the top ten. Sequenced material: PBMCs, taken 15 days after the yellow fever booster vaccination. Receptors were obtained from a man aged 25-45 years who received the YFV17D yellow fever vaccine.

This clonotype was picked up a small number of times. The rearrangement joins TRBV5-1 to TRBJ1-5; D uncertain. Germline V gene lookup returns CDR1 SGHRS and CDR2 YFSETQ. This CDR3 region has 13 residues. With 1 base removed from V and 5 bases from J, the gap between germline ends came to 7 bases. The chain's CDR3 is CASSLFPDQPQHF. The CDR3 nucleotides are TGCGCCAGCAGCTTGTTCCCAGATCAGCCCCAGCATTTT.

The sample holds a few counts of this clonotype. The rearrangement uses TRBV4-1 and TRBJ1-2; TRBD1 matches 7 bases. The CDR3 loop spans 16 amino acids. CDR1 MGHRA and CDR2 YSYEKL come from the germline V gene. The ends lost 0 bases at V and 7 bases at J; junction bases unmatched: 11. In nucleotides, the CDR3 is TGCGCCAGCAGCCAAGAGTCCGAGGGGGCGAGCTTTGGCTACACCTTC. Its protein product is CASSQESEGASFGYTF.

The chain uses TRBV20-1 and TRBJ2-7; TRBD2 matches at 10 bases. Germline trimming cut 0 bases from V and 3 bases from J; bases unmatched to any gene: 5. CDR1 and CDR2 (germline): DFQATT, SNEGSKA (reference sequence). The CDR3 contains 15 residues. DNA for the CDR3: TGCAGTGCTAGAGATCCTAGCGGGAGCGGCTACGAGCAGTACTTC. It is translated as CSARDPSGSGYEQYF.

This rearrangement joins TRBV12-3 or TRBV12-4 to TRBJ2-1; TRBD2 matches at 12 bases. Trimming at V came to 1 base and at J to 10 bases, leaving 2 bases not matched to a gene. The CDR3 length is 14 residues. The CDR3 here is CASSLGTSGTEQFF. The CDR3, as DNA: TGTGCCAGCAGTTTAGGGACTAGCGGGACCGAGCAGTTCTTC.

This clonotype was observed a handful of times. The gene calls are TRBV12-3 or TRBV12-4 and TRBJ2-6, with D tentatively TRBD1 (5 bases). The CDR3 is 15 residues long. The ends were cut back, 5 bases at V and 0 bases at J, with 8 bases in the middle. The CDR3 nucleotides read TGTGCCAGCAGTACGACAGTCTCTGGGGCCAACGTCCTGACTTTC. It is translated as CASSTTVSGANVLTF.